This entry features one T cell receptor (beta chain) sequence. This clonotype was picked up a small number of times. The target of this receptor is not known. No base-level quality is on record; no much larger clone is a single base apart. Ophthalmopathy patients had moderately to severely active disease, with a Clinical Activity Score of 3 or more, a NOSPECS grade of 4 or more, and a disease duration of less than 3 months. Patients with uncontrolled infections, other autoimmune diseases, pregnancy or lactation were excluded. Diagnoses were based on clinical symptoms, serum thyroxine and TRAb, thyroid ultrasound and orbital computed tomography. Ficoll-Paque density gradient centrifugation was used to isolate PBMCs from about 10 ml of fresh peripheral blood. Total RNA was extracted with Trizol reagent, and quality was checked on an Agilent 2100 Bioanalyzer. The entry originates in a study of T cells in Graves' hyperthyroidism and ophthalmopathy (dated by TCRdb to between 2018 and 2021). For the wider study: Peripheral blood was collected at initial diagnosis, before any treatment. TCR Vbeta CDR3 sequencing of 135 peripheral blood samples (more than 40 ophthalmopathy, 75 hyperthyroidism and some 17 progressor patients) is reported in the paper. Whether ophthalmopathy could be predicted prospectively was tested in an independent validation cohort made up of roughly 19 hyperthyroidism patients plus 17 patients who later progressed to ophthalmopathy. For training and testing, the roughly 100 patients in the discovery cohort were randomly divided in a 7:3 ratio. Once sampling was done, hyperthyroidism patients were given methimazole at a starting dose of 30 mg daily, whereas ophthalmopathy patients were given high-dose intravenous methylprednisolone. In more than 5 Graves' hyperthyroidism patients, the study also compared T-cell repertoires from thyroid tissue with T-cell repertoires from blood. To identify distinguishing TCR V-J signatures, a discovery cohort of some 99 patients was used, comprising 40 to 45 with Graves' ophthalmopathy and some 60 with stable Graves' hyperthyroidism.

Amplification of TCR beta CDR3 regions was carried out from RNA transcripts. The first round of RT-PCR for the TCR CDR3 was performed with the HTBI primer set and the Qiagen OneStep RT-PCR kit. A second multiplex PCR round built the libraries, followed by size selection and purification. Sequencing of the libraries was done on an Illumina HiSeq2000 using paired-end 100 bp reads. As for how the authors treated the data: SOAPnuke was used to process the raw data, removing reads that contained adapters or uncalled bases, had a mean Phred below 15, or lacked an exact match to the constant primer or identifier. COPE v1.2.5 was used to merge high-quality paired reads, and clonotypes were defined as unique nucleotide sequences. MiTCR v1.1 was used to align clonotypes to the IMGT TRBV, TRBD and TRBJ reference segments. Analysis was restricted to V-J combinations with a frequency above 0.0001, which covered 99.2% of repertoires. The TCS score was defined as the ratio of F50 (clonal expansion) to E x V (chaos), calculated using BLOSUM62-based TCRdist between CDR3 peptides within each V-J. Welch's t-statistics and random forest reduced approximately 520 V-J features to about 12, which were used in a naive Bayes classifier (R e1071). The public sequencing data were trimmed at Q25 with fastp and processed into clonotypes with MiXCR by TCRdb, which kept only in-frame beta chains. Duplicate CDR3 protein sequences are folded into a single record with the most common DNA and genes. TCRdb, rather than the study authors, made the V and J calls. This sample gives roughly 500,000 distinct CDR3 sequences in total; around a fifth of them show up just once. In total, the top ten clones hold under 55% of the sample.

What the study reported, not specific to this receptor: Most expanded thyroid clonotypes (frequency above 0.001) were also found in blood, which suggests that blood repertoires may mirror thyroid immune responses. In validation, the model predicted progression to ophthalmopathy with around 71% sensitivity and approximately 78% specificity, a median of about 6 months before onset. No statistical method was used to set the sample size in advance, and investigators knew the group allocation. A 13 V-J signature model separated ophthalmopathy from stable hyperthyroidism, with approximately 87% sensitivity and 81.08% specificity in cross-validation and 80%/75% in testing.

CDR1 KGHSH and CDR2 LQKENI are derived from the germline V gene. Counted from cysteine to phenylalanine, this CDR3 has 15 amino acids. Left in the record is the CDR3 DNA by itself, 45 bases read in frame from the first base. Trimming accounts for 3 bases at V and 5 bases at J, while the number of junction bases matched to no gene is 5. This sequence was found in a woman between 65 and 79 years old with Graves' ophthalmopathy. Sequencing was done on a sample of blood. Recombination linked TRBV18 to TRBJ1-5; 9 middle bases align to TRBD1. In nucleotide form, the sequence is TGTGCCAGCTCACCTGGACAGGGGTTTGATCAGCCCCAGCATTTT. Translation gives CASSPGQGFDQPQHF.